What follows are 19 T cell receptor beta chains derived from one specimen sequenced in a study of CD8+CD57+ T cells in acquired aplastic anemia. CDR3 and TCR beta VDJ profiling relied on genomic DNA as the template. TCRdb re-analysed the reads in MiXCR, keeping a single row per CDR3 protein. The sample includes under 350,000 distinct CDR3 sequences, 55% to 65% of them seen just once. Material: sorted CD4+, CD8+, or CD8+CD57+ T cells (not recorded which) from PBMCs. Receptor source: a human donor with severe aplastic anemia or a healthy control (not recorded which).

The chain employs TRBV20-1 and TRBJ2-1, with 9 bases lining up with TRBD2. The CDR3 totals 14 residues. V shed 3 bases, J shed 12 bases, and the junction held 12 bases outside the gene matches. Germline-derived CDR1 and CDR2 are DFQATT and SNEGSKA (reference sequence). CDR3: CSARRGGLTDTQFF. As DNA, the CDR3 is TGCAGTGCTAGGCGGGGGGGCCTCACAGATACGCAGTTCTTC.

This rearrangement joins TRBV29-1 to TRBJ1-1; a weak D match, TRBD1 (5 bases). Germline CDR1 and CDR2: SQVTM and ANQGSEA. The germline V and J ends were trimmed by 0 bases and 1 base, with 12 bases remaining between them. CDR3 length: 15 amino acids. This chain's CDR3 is CSVEDVWTKNTEAFF. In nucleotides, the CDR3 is TGCAGCGTTGAAGATGTGTGGACAAAGAACACTGAAGCTTTCTTT.

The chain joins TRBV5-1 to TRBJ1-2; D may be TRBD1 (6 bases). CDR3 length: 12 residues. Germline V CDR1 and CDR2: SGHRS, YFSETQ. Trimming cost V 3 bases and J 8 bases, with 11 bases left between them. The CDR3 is CASSSGTSGYTF. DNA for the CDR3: TGCGCCAGCAGCTCGGGGACATCCGGCTACACCTTC.

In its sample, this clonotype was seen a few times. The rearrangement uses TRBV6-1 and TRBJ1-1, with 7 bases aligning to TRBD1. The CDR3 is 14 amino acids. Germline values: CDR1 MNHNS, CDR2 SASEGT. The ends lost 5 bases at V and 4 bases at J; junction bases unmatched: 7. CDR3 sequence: CASSKARQGTEAFF. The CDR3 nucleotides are TGTGCCAGCAGTAAGGCGAGACAGGGCACTGAAGCTTTCTTT.

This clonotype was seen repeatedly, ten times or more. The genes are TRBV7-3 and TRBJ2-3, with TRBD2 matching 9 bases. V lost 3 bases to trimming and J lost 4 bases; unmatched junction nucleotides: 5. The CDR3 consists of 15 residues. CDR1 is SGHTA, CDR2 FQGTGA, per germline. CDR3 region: CASSFRGGDSDTQYF. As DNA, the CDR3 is TGTGCCAGCAGCTTCCGCGGGGGGGACTCAGATACGCAGTATTTT.

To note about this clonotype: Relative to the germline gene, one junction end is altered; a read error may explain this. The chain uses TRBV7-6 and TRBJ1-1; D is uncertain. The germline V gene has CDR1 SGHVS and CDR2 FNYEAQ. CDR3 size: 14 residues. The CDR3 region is CDSSLASGNTGAFF. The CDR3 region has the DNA TGTGACAGCAGCTTAGCGTCAGGAAACACTGGAGCTTTCTTT.

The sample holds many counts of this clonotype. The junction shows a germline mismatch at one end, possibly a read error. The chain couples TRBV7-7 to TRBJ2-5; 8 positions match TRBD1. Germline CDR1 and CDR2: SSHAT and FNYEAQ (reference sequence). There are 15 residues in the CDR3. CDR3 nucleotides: TGTGCTAGCAGCTCGGGACAGGTCGGCCAAGAGACCCAGTACTTC. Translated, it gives CASSSGQVGQETQYF.

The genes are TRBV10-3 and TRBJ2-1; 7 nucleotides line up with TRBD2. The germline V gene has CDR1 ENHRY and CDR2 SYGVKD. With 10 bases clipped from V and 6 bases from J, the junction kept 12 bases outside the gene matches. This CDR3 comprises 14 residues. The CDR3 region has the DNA TGTGCCACCGTAGGAAGCGGGATGTTCAATGAGCAGTTCTTC. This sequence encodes CATVGSGMFNEQFF.

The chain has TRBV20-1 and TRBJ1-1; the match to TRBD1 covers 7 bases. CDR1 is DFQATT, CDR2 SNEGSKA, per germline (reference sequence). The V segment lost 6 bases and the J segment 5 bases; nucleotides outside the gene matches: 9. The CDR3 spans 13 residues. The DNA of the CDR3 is TGCAGTGCGTCGACAGGGCAACCGACTGAAGCTTTCTTT. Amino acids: CSASTGQPTEAFF.

CDR3 in DNA: TGCGCCAGCAAGGGATTCCGCTCTGGGGCCAACGTCCTGACTTTC. As protein: CASKGFRSGANVLTF. The chain links TRBV5-1 to TRBJ2-6; D gene uncertain. Germline-derived CDR1 and CDR2 are SGHRS and YFSETQ. CDR3 length: 15 amino acids. The V and J ends lost 6 bases and 0 bases respectively, with 10 bases between them.

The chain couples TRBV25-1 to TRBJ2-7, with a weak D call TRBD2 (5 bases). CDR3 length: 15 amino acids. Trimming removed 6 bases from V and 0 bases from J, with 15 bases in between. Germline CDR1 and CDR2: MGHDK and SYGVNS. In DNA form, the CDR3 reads TGTGCCAGCAGCAAGAGGGCCGTCGTCTCCTACGAGCAGTACTTC. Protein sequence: CASSKRAVVSYEQYF.

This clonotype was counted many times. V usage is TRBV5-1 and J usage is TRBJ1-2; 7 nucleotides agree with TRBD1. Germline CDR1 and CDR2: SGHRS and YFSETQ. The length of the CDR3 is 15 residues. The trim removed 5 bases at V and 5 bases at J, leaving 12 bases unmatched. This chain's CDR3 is CASRSGQTSRYGYTF. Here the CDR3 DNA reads TGCGCCAGCAGGTCGGGACAGACCTCGAGATATGGCTACACCTTC. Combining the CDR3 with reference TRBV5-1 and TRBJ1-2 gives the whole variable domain KAGVTQTPRYLIKTRGQQVTLSCSPISGHRSVSWYQQTPGQGLQFLFEYFSETQRNKGNFPGRFSGRQFSNSRSEMNVSTLELGDSALYLCASRSGQTSRYGYTFGSGTRLTVV.

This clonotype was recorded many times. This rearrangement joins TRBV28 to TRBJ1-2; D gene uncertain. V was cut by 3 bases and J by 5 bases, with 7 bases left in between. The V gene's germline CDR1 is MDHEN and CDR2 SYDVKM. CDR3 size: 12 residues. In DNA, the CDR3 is TGTGCCAGCAGTTTGAGACTGTATGGCTACACCTTC. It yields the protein CASSLRLYGYTF.

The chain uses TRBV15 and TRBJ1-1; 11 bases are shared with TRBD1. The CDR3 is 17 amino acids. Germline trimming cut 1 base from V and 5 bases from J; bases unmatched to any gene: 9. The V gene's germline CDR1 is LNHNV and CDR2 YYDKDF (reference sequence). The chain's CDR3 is CATSRGVRGTGGTEAFF. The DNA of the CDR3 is TGTGCCACCAGCAGAGGAGTCCGCGGGACAGGGGGTACTGAAGCTTTCTTT.

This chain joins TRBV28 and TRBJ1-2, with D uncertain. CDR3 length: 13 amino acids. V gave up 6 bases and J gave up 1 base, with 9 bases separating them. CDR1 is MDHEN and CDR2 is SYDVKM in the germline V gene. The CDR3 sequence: CASSDGFNYGYTF. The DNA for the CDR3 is TGTGCCAGCAGCGACGGATTTAACTATGGCTACACCTTC.

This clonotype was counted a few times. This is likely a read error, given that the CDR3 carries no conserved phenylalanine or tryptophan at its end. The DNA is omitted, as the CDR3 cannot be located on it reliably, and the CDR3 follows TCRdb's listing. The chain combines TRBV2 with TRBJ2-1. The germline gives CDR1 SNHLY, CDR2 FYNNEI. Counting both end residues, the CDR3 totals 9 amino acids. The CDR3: CASSAELLV.

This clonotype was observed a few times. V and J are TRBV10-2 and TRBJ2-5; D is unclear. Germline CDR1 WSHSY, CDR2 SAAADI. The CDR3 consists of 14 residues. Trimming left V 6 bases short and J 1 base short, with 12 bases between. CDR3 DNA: TGCGCCAGCAGCGATCTAAGACCCCAAGAGACCCAGTACTTC. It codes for CASSDLRPQETQYF.

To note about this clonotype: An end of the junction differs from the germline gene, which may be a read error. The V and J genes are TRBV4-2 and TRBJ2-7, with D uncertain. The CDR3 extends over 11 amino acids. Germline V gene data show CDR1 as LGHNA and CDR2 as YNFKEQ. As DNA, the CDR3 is TGTGCCAGCAGCTTGGCCGCTGTTTTGGACTTC. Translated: CASSLAAVLDF.

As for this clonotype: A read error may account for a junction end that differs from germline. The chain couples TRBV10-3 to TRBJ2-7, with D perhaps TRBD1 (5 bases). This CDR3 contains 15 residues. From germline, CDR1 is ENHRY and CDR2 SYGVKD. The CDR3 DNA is TGTGCCATCAGTGTCCGGCCAGACAGCACCTACGTGCAGTACTTC. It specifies CAISVRPDSTYVQYF.